Included here is one TCR beta chain sequence, with context. Its antigen is unidentified. This CDR3 contains 15 residues. Germline CDR1 reads LGHNA; CDR2 reads YSLEER. The V and J ends lost 2 bases and 0 bases respectively, with 10 bases between them. This record belongs to a study of blood T cells in healthy people across ages. General observations from the study: It was not possible, with unsorted PBMCs, to conclusively compare naive and antigen-experienced cells. Relative to aged donors, long-lived donors carried more naive CD4+ cells and displayed higher diversity. Diversity of TCR beta per million T cells declined in a roughly linear way with age.

Per-sample PBMC isolation yielded at least 7 million cells. Using a J-beta primer mix together with a sample-barcoded 5' primer, a second PCR was run for about 7 to 12 cycles. TCRdb re-called the 5' RACE reads with MiXCR, one entry per CDR3 protein. Among fewer than 2 million distinct CDR3 sequences listed, roughly two fifths were seen once. Input material: blood. This receptor was obtained from a human donor in good health. V and J are TRBV4-3 and TRBJ1-2; D is unclear. CDR3 loop: CASSQISFSNYGYTF. DNA for the CDR3: TGCGCCAGCAGCCAAATCAGTTTCTCTAACTATGGCTACACCTTC.